The rows below give T cell receptor beta chains drawn from one sample of a study of cytomegalovirus exposure and HLA in healthy donors. Sequenced by immunoSEQ multiplex PCR; TCRdb stores in-frame clones only, minus some. The data contain around 220,000 clones, 70% to 80% of them singletons. The sequenced sample was PBMCs. The receptors were gathered from a man between 35 and 55 years old in good health and CMV-seronegative. The CDR3 runs from the conserved cysteine through the conserved F or W. The D gene is left open where the match is weak. The size field is filled for only some rows; it gives once, few, many or a size class.

CDR3aa	CDR3nt	abundance	v_gene	j_gene	d_gene
CASSPPAGQGAFVEAFF	TGTGCCAGCAGCCCCCCCGCGGGACAGGGGGCGTTCGTTGAAGCTTTCTTT	.	TRBV7-9	TRBJ1-1	TRBD1
CASSLGQGDYEQYF	TGTGCCAGCAGCTTAGGACAGGGGGACTACGAGCAGTACTTC	few	TRBV13	TRBJ2-7	TRBD1
CASSNGYEGVEDQETQYF	TGTGCCAGCAGCAATGGATACGAGGGGGTGGAGGACCAAGAGACCCAGTACTTC	.	TRBV21-1	TRBJ2-5	.
CSVRQGTAGNTIYF	TGCAGCGTCAGACAGGGGACGGCTGGAAACACCATATATTTT	.	TRBV29-1	TRBJ1-3	TRBD1
CASSEVSGETQYF	TGTGCCAGCAGTGAAGTTAGCGGAGAGACCCAGTACTTC	.	TRBV2	TRBJ2-5	.
CASSTRLAGPTDTQYF	TGTGCCAGCAGCACCCGACTAGCGGGACCCACAGATACGCAGTATTTT	few	TRBV7-9	TRBJ2-3	TRBD2
CASSSGQIGYKQYF	TGTGCCAGCAGCTCGGGACAGATTGGCTACAAGCAGTACTTC	.	TRBV7-6	TRBJ2-5	TRBD1
CASRDEGDHGYTF	TGCGCCAGCAGAGATGAAGGAGACCATGGCTACACCTTC	.	TRBV5-1	TRBJ1-2	.
CSSSFGQGAGGYTF	TGTTCCAGCAGCTTCGGACAGGGGGCGGGCGGCTACACCTTC	.	TRBV7-9	TRBJ1-2	TRBD1
CASRRGQGDETQYF	TGCGCCAGCAGACGAGGACAGGGGGACGAGACCCAGTACTTC	.	TRBV5-1	TRBJ2-5	TRBD1
CASSWSGSKDEQFF	TGTGCCAGCAGCTGGAGCGGCTCTAAGGATGAGCAGTTCTTC	.	TRBV2	TRBJ2-1	.
CASSSWGAGDEQYF	TGTGCCAGCAGCTCTTGGGGGGCGGGGGACGAGCAGTACTTC	.	TRBV9	TRBJ2-7	.
CATSTSLFRESTDTQYF	TGTGCCACCAGCACGAGTCTCTTCCGGGAGTCCACAGATACGCAGTATTTT	few	TRBV15	TRBJ2-3	.
CASGQGSSPLHF	TGTGCCAGCGGACAGGGTTCTTCACCCCTCCACTTT	.	TRBV28	TRBJ1-6	TRBD1
CASSPGREYGYTF	TGTGCCAGCTCACCAGGACGGGAGTATGGCTACACCTTC	.	TRBV18	TRBJ1-2	.
CASSPGGLKSGTQYF	TGTGCCAGCAGTCCCGGGGGGCTAAAGTCTGGTACGCAGTATTTT	.	TRBV2	TRBJ2-3	.
CASSLDLQGHYGYTF	TGCGCCAGCAGCTTGGACCTACAGGGGCACTATGGCTACACCTTC	.	TRBV5-1	TRBJ1-2	TRBD1
CASTGSGANVLTF	TGTGCCAGCACAGGCTCTGGGGCCAACGTCCTGACTTTC	.	TRBV2	TRBJ2-6	.
CASSFSQTGAEQFF	TGTGCCAGCAGCTTCTCCCAAACAGGGGCGGAGCAGTTCTTC	.	TRBV7-6	TRBJ2-1	TRBD1
CASSSDLAGEGGGNEQFF	TGTGCCAGCAGCTCGGACCTAGCGGGAGAGGGGGGGGGCAATGAGCAGTTCTTC	few	TRBV7-2	TRBJ2-1	TRBD2
CASSPFKPADTQYF	TGTGCCAGCAGCCCATTCAAGCCGGCAGATACGCAGTATTTT	once	TRBV9	TRBJ2-3	.
CASSLRLAGVDEQFF	TGTGCCAGCAGTTTAAGGCTAGCGGGAGTCGATGAGCAGTTCTTC	.	TRBV27	TRBJ2-1	TRBD2
CASSDGTGNEKLFF	TGTGCCAGCAGTGACGGGACAGGCAATGAAAAACTGTTTTTT	.	TRBV6-1	TRBJ1-4	TRBD1
CASSPGLAVTDTQYF	TGTGCCAGCTCACCCGGACTAGCAGTCACAGATACGCAGTATTTT	.	TRBV18	TRBJ2-3	TRBD2
CASSDFEGSTDTQYF	TGTGCCAGCAGTGACTTTGAGGGTTCCACAGATACGCAGTATTTT	once	TRBV2	TRBJ2-3	.